This T cell receptor beta chain emerged from a study of T-cell memory formation after mild COVID-19. Study-wide findings and caveats: Later expanders leaned toward CD4+, whereas clones contracting from day 15 to 85 were balanced CD4/CD8. Of the contracting clones, CD4+ ones lay mainly in CM and EM, and CD8+ ones in EMRA. Researchers found some responding clones in pre-infection memory, a sign that cross-reactive memory joined.

V lost 2 bases and J 6 bases, leaving 8 bases between the germline ends. The germline V gene encodes CDR1 SGDLS and CDR2 YYNGEE. CDR3 length equals 13 residues. cDNA libraries for TCR alpha and TCR beta, carrying sample barcodes and UMIs, came from 5'RACE with constant-segment primers. MiXCR, applied by TCRdb to the 5' RACE reads, yields one record per CDR3 protein. Among about half a million distinct CDR3 sequences listed, approximately 18% were seen once. In this sample, this clonotype turned up a few times. The antigen is undetermined. Sequencing input: PBMCs or a T cell subset sorted from them (not recorded which). V gene TRBV9 combines with J gene TRBJ2-2; no clear D. The source of this sequence is an adult woman who had mild COVID-19 (a few samples of this study predate the infection). Cell type and time point are not known. CDR3 nucleotides: TGTGCCAGCAGCGTCCCCCCCGCCGGGGAGCTGTTTTTT. Its protein product is CASSVPPAGELFF. The full variable domain, with the rest looked up from reference TRBV9 and TRBJ2-2, is DSGVTQTPKHLITATGQRVTLRCSPRSGDLSVYWYQQSLDQGLQFLIQYYNGEERAKGNILERFSAQQFPDLHSELNLSSLELGDSALYFCASSVPPAGELFFGEGSRLTVL.